Below are 23 T cell receptor beta chains sequenced from a single sample in a study of blood T cell repertoires in COVID-19. Method: immunoSEQ multiplex PCR; TCRdb's copy keeps in-frame clones and lacks some. The sample consists of over 85,000 clones, over 85% of them appearing once. Sample: peripheral blood. The receptor set was obtained from a human donor with COVID-19, enrolled during active disease. The donor label of this sample is uncertain.

V usage is TRBV9 and J usage is TRBJ1-4; D gene unclear. The CDR3 contains 14 residues. V lost 3 bases and J 0 bases, leaving 6 bases between the germline ends. CDR1 is SGDLS and CDR2 is YYNGEE in the germline V gene. CDR3 sequence (DNA): TGTGCCAGCAGCGCCGAGACAACTAATGAAAAACTGTTTTTT. Residues: CASSAETTNEKLFF.

The V gene is TRBV19, the J gene TRBJ1-3; TRBD1 is a possible D gene (5 bases). The germline gives CDR1 LNHDA, CDR2 SQIVND (reference sequence). V was shortened by 10 bases and J by 4 bases, with 14 bases between the two germline ends. The CDR3 is 13 residues long. CDR3 protein: CATRTLGGNTIYF. The CDR3 DNA reads TGTGCCACTCGGACACTCGGGGGAAACACCATATATTTT.

In this sample, this clone turned up once. The chain has TRBV6-4 and TRBJ2-1; 11 nucleotides align to TRBD2. CDR1 MRHNA and CDR2 SNTAGT come from the germline V gene. The V and J ends lost 0 bases and 7 bases, in that order; junction bases with no gene match: 5. This CDR3 comprises 16 residues. The CDR3 is CASSDSVTSGSNEQFF. The CDR3 region has the DNA TGTGCCAGCAGTGACTCAGTCACTAGCGGGAGTAATGAGCAGTTCTTC.

This rearrangement joins TRBV19 to TRBJ2-1; D not resolved. The V end was cut by 3 bases, the J end by 4 bases, with 7 bases between. The V gene's germline CDR1 is LNHDA and CDR2 SQIVND (reference sequence). The CDR3 consists of 13 residues. The CDR3 here is CASSMRLYNEQFF. The DNA for the CDR3 is TGTGCCAGTAGTATGAGACTTTACAATGAGCAGTTCTTC.

The J gene is TRBJ2-7, the V gene TRBV5-4; D gene ambiguous. The CDR3 is 13 residues long. Germline V gene sequence: CDR1 SGHNT, CDR2 YYREEE (reference sequence). V lost 4 bases and J lost 4, with 12 bases in between. DNA for the CDR3: TGTGCCAGCAGCCCTCAGGTTGGTTACGAGCAGTACTTC. Amino acids: CASSPQVGYEQYF. Based on the CDR3 plus reference TRBV5-4 and TRBJ2-7, the full variable domain is ETGVTQSPTHLIKTRGQQVTLRCSSQSGHNTVSWYQQALGQGPQFIFQYYREEENGRGNFPPRFSGLQFPNYSSELNVNALELDDSALYLCASSPQVGYEQYFGPGTRLTVT.

The chain joins TRBV6-1 to TRBJ2-7; 9 bases are shared with TRBD2. Trimming removed 1 base from V and 7 bases from J; junction bases left unmatched: 14. CDR3 size: 17 residues. Germline V gives CDR1 MNHNS, CDR2 SASEGT. The CDR3 DNA reads TGTGCCAGCAGTGAAGAATTTAACGCGGGAGGGCCTTATGAGCAGTACTTC. This translates into CASSEEFNAGGPYEQYF.

This chain connects TRBV4-1 to TRBJ2-4; 10 bases align to TRBD2. The CDR3 totals 15 residues. Germline V lookup: CDR1 MGHRA, CDR2 YSYEKL. After removal of 0 bases from V and 11 bases from J, the junction contained 7 bases not matched to a gene. CDR3 protein: CASSQESGGARVQYF. DNA of the CDR3: TGCGCCAGCAGCCAAGAGAGCGGGGGGGCCCGGGTTCAGTACTTC.

The sample holds one count of this clone. This sequence joins TRBV5-1 and TRBJ1-2, with D tentatively TRBD1 (5 bases). The length of the CDR3 is 16 residues. The germline V and J ends were trimmed by 0 bases and 4 bases, with 16 bases remaining between them. The germline V gene encodes CDR1 SGHRS and CDR2 YFSETQ. The chain's CDR3 is CASSLEGRGNPYGYTF. The CDR3 region has the DNA TGCGCCAGCAGCTTGGAGGGCCGGGGGAACCCCTATGGCTACACCTTC. Using reference TRBV5-1 and TRBJ1-2 for the parts outside the CDR3, the full variable domain is KAGVTQTPRYLIKTRGQQVTLSCSPISGHRSVSWYQQTPGQGLQFLFEYFSETQRNKGNFPGRFSGRQFSNSRSEMNVSTLELGDSALYLCASSLEGRGNPYGYTFGSGTRLTVV.

The chain couples TRBV19 to TRBJ2-7; 8 bases are a match to TRBD1. The germline V gene encodes CDR1 LNHDA and CDR2 SQIVND (reference sequence). The CDR3 is 15 residues long. V lost 5 bases, J lost 5 bases, and 11 bases stayed unmatched. The CDR3 region has the DNA TGTGCCAGTAGTTCCCAGGGGACAGGAGGCGACGAGCAGTACTTC. This gives the protein CASSSQGTGGDEQYF. Filled out from reference TRBV19 and TRBJ2-7, the complete variable domain reads DGGITQSPKYLFRKEGQNVTLSCEQNLNHDAMYWYRQDPGQGLRLIYYSQIVNDFQKGDIAEGYSVSREKKESFPLTVTSAQKNPTAFYLCASSSQGTGGDEQYFGPGTRLTVT.

The chain recombines TRBV2 with TRBJ2-7; D is perhaps TRBD1 (5 bases). The V end lost 6 bases, the J end lost 3 bases, and 9 bases lay between the germline ends. Germline CDR1 and CDR2: SNHLY and FYNNEI. This CDR3 region has 12 residues. The CDR3 is CASSEDIYEQYF. CDR3 DNA sequence: TGTGCCAGCAGCGAGGACATCTACGAGCAGTACTTC.

The rearrangement joins TRBV27 to TRBJ1-1; 7 nucleotides match TRBD1. The V and J ends lost 8 bases and 5 bases, in that order; junction bases with no gene match: 11. The CDR3 is 14 amino acids. Germline V gene lookup returns CDR1 MNHEY and CDR2 SMNVEV (reference sequence). The CDR3 bases are TGTGCCAGCGGGACTCAGGGGGTGTTTACTGAAGCTTTCTTT. Residues: CASGTQGVFTEAFF.

V is TRBV5-1 and J is TRBJ2-1, with 7 positions matching TRBD1. Germline trimming cut 4 bases from V and 10 bases from J; bases unmatched to any gene: 14. CDR1 and CDR2 from the germline V gene are SGHRS and YFSETQ. This CDR3 contains 15 residues. This CDR3 is CASSPGTAGVREQFF. The CDR3 nucleotides are TGCGCCAGCAGCCCCGGGACAGCCGGCGTGAGGGAGCAGTTCTTC.

The V and J genes are TRBV2 and TRBJ1-3; D may be TRBD1 (6 bases). V was pared by 1 base and J by 0 bases, with 16 bases between. CDR1 SNHLY and CDR2 FYNNEI come from the germline V gene. The CDR3 runs to 18 residues. CDR3 sequence (DNA): TGTGCCAGCAGTGAAGGACAGCCTGGGGGCTTCTCTGGAAACACCATATATTTT. Protein sequence: CASSEGQPGGFSGNTIYF.

The genes are TRBV12-2 and TRBJ1-2; the table's D call, TRBD1, was not checked against the DNA. TRBV12-2 is designated a pseudogene. CDR3 length equals 15 residues. CDR3 in amino acids: CASRFSRVVNYGYTF. The CDR3 DNA reads as TGTGCAAGTCGCTTTAGCAGGGTCGTTAACTATGGCTACACCTTC.

The chain joins TRBV19 to TRBJ1-1; D gene ambiguous. Germline CDR1 LNHDA, CDR2 SQIVND (reference sequence). The V end lost 9 bases, the J end lost 0 bases, and 11 bases lay between the germline ends. CDR3 length equals 13 residues. CDR3 in amino acids: CASHPPMNTEAFF. The CDR3 DNA follows: TGTGCCAGCCATCCACCTATGAACACTGAAGCTTTCTTT.

V and J are TRBV11-2 and TRBJ2-2; D possibly corresponds to TRBD2 (7 bases). Trimming took 1 base from V and 6 from J, leaving 12 bases between them. Germline lookup yields CDR1 SGHAT and CDR2 FQNNGV. This CDR3 comprises 15 residues. CDR3 loop: CASSLGGGGPGELFF. CDR3 sequence (DNA): TGTGCCAGCAGCTTAGGGGGCGGGGGCCCCGGGGAGCTGTTTTTT.

The chain couples TRBV5-1 to TRBJ1-2; D is unresolved. CDR1 SGHRS and CDR2 YFSETQ come from the germline V gene. There are 13 residues in the CDR3. V lost 0 bases to trimming and J lost 4 bases, with 7 bases between them. CDR3 residues: CASSLGLFYGYTF. The CDR3, as DNA: TGCGCCAGCAGCTTGGGCCTATTCTATGGCTACACCTTC.

The CDR3 sequence: CASSPLGGLGTEAFF. The CDR3 coding sequence is TGTGCCAGCAGCCCCTTGGGGGGGTTAGGCACTGAAGCTTTCTTT. The rearrangement links TRBV3-1 (or the pseudogene TRBV3-2) to TRBJ1-1; possibly TRBD1 for D (5 bases). Germline V CDR1 and CDR2: LGHDT, YNNKEL (reference sequence). The length of the CDR3 is 15 residues. Trimming stripped 4 bases from V and 4 bases from J, with 16 bases between.

The rearrangement links TRBV6-1 to TRBJ2-5; weak D call: TRBD2 (6 bases). V lost 1 base and J lost 5, with 11 bases in between. CDR3 length equals 14 residues. Germline V gene sequence: CDR1 MNHNS, CDR2 SASEGT. In DNA, the CDR3 is TGTGCCAGCAGTGAAGAACTAGCTAGGGAGACCCAGTACTTC. It is translated as CASSEELARETQYF.

Here the CDR3 DNA reads TGTGCCAGCAACCTAGCGGGAGTGACCGGGGAGCTGTTTTTT. Translating it yields CASNLAGVTGELFF. V and J are TRBV7-9 and TRBJ2-2; TRBD2 aligns across 10 bases. The CDR3 length is 14 residues. Trimming took 7 bases from V and 5 from J; bases not matched to a gene: 4. Per the germline V gene, CDR1 is SEHNR and CDR2 is FQNEAQ (reference sequence).

This sequence joins TRBV2 and TRBJ2-2; weak D call: TRBD2 (5 bases). Trimming stripped 5 bases from V and 0 bases from J, with 10 bases between. This CDR3 comprises 15 residues. Per the germline V gene, CDR1 is SNHLY and CDR2 is FYNNEI. The CDR3 nucleotides are TGTGCCAGCAGTTTAGCGTCCGCGAACACCGGGGAGCTGTTTTTT. Translated, it gives CASSLASANTGELFF.

The chain carries TRBV3-1 (or the pseudogene TRBV3-2) and TRBJ2-2, with a tentative D call TRBD2 (6 bases). CDR3 length: 16 amino acids. CDR1 LGHDT and CDR2 YNNKEL come from the germline V gene (reference sequence). Trimming took off 0 bases at V and 4 bases at J, with 12 bases between the two ends. Here the CDR3 DNA reads TGTGCCAGCAGCCAAGATAATGCGGGGCTCACCGGGGAGCTGTTTTTT. It translates to CASSQDNAGLTGELFF.

Concerning this clone: The identical CDR3 is also encoded by other nucleotide sequences in the sample. V is TRBV3-1 (or the pseudogene TRBV3-2) and J is TRBJ2-7; TRBD2 agrees at 8 bases. Germline CDR1 and CDR2: LGHDT and YNNKEL (reference sequence). The CDR3 has 13 amino acids. V lost 6 bases and J lost 3; bases outside the gene matches: 4. The CDR3 DNA sequence: TGTGCCAGCAGTCGAACTAGCGGCTACGAGCAGTACTTC. Its protein product is CASSRTSGYEQYF.